Below, one T cell receptor beta chain is given with its context. The antigen is undetermined. The TCRbeta library was prepared with unique molecular identifiers. Each CDR3 protein is one row after TCRdb ran MiXCR on the PCR reads. The top ten hold roughly 4.8% of the sample, which has about 830,000 distinct CDR3 sequences, about 15% seen once. V dropped 3 bases and J dropped 11 bases, with 13 bases sitting between them. The CDR3 spans 12 residues. The sample originates from a study of T-cell reconstitution after alpha-beta-depleted transplantation in children. Study-level points and caveats: Some patients showed high day-60 TCRbeta diversity, which derived from surviving recipient T cells and thymic progenitors. T-cell numbers and diversity one year post-transplant derived largely from freshly generated T cells. In patients about two months after transplant, alpha-beta T cells reportedly arose from several hundred expanded graft clones.

This receptor was identified in a male patient between 10 and 17 years old who had a stem cell transplant for acute lymphoblastic leukemia, so the T cells may come from the graft donor. The chain links TRBV12-3 or TRBV12-4 to TRBJ1-1, with D tentatively TRBD1 (5 bases). The source material was PBMCs, mostly from graft donor cells, sampled 360 days after TCRalphabeta/CD19-depleted stem cell transplant. CDR3 protein: CASSFWEGFAFF. CDR3 bases: TGTGCCAGCAGTTTTTGGGAGGGGTTCGCTTTCTTT.